This T cell receptor (beta chain) was sequenced for a study of blood T cell repertoires in COVID-19. Study as a whole: Samples came from the United States, Italy and Spain, spanning acute and convalescent COVID-19. PBMCs, B-cell-depleted T cells, or T cells were the source of the cDNA or gDNA that made up the material.

Authors' data handling: Amplification of reference gene primers was used by the study to estimate nucleated cell counts. The assay was immunoSEQ multiplex PCR, and TCRdb's table has in-frame clones only and misses some. Clone size and V and J calls were adopted from that table, with D and trimming inferred from the DNA. The sample lists under 85,000 clones; roughly 85% were seen once. The germline gives CDR1 MDHEN, CDR2 SYDVKM. The CDR3 extends over 16 amino acids. V was clipped by 5 bases and J by 5 bases; unmatched bases: 7. This clone was seen a single time. This clonotype was sampled from a woman of 80 years or more with active or convalescent COVID-19. This rearrangement joins TRBV28 to TRBJ1-3, with TRBD1 identical over 12 bases. Sample: peripheral blood. CDR3 sequence (DNA): TGTGCCAGCAGTCCTACGGGACAGGGGGCGAGAAACACCATATATTTT. This sequence encodes CASSPTGQGARNTIYF.